What follows is one T cell receptor (beta chain) and its context. This specimen belongs to a study of blood T cell repertoires in COVID-19. On the study more broadly: Donors in the United States, Italy and Spain gave samples during acute or convalescent COVID-19.

The assay was immunoSEQ multiplex PCR, and TCRdb's table has in-frame clones only and misses some. Among around 140,000 clones listed, 85% to 90% were seen once. Those who participated ranged in age from roughly 18 to 90 years and resided in approximately 23 US areas. Cohort assignment relied on participant-reported clinical history. The clonotype was recovered from a man in his 60s who had recovered from COVID-19. Material for sequencing was PBMCs or T cells enriched from blood (not recorded which).

This CDR3 reads CASSIRGGYTEAFF. DNA for the CDR3: TGTGCCAGTAGTATCCGGGGTGGGTATACTGAAGCTTTCTTT. The V and J genes are TRBV19 and TRBJ1-1; D ambiguous. The germline V and J ends were trimmed by 3 bases and 5 bases, with 13 bases remaining between them. This CDR3 comprises 14 residues. Germline lookup yields CDR1 LNHDA and CDR2 SQIVND (reference sequence).